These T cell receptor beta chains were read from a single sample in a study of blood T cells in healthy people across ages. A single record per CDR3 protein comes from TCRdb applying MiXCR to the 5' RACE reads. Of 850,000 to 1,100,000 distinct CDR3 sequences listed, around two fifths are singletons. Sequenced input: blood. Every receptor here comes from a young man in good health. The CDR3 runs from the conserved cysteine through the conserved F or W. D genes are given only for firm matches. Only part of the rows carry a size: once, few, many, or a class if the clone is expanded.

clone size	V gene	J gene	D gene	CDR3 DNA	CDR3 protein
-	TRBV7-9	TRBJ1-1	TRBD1	TGTGCCAGCAGCTTAGGGAGGGGACAGCCACTGAACACTGAAGCTTTCTTT	CASSLGRGQPLNTEAFF
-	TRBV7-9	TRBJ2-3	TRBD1	TGTGCCAGCAGCTTAGGTGGGACAGGGTTCGATACGCAGTATTTT	CASSLGGTGFDTQYF
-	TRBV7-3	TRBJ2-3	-	TGTGCCAGCAGCCAAGAGCCAACGGATACGCAGTATTTT	CASSQEPTDTQYF
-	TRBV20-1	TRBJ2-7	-	TGCAGTGCTCCCGTCCCGGGGGGCTTCTACGAGCAGTACTTC	CSAPVPGGFYEQYF
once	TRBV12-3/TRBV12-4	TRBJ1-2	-	TGTGCCGCCATCCAGGGAGTTGGGTATGGCTACACCTTC	CAAIQGVGYGYTF
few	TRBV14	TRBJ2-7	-	TGTGCCAGCAGCCGCCGGGACTACGAGCAGTACTTC	CASSRRDYEQYF
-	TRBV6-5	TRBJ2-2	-	TGTGCCAGCAGTTACAGGTGGCTTCACGGGGAGCTGTTTTTT	CASSYRWLHGELFF
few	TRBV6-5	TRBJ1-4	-	TGTGCCAGCAGCCTCAGGAATATCGAAAAACTGTTTTTT	CASSLRNIEKLFF
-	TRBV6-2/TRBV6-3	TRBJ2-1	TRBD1	TGTGCCAGCAAAAGGGGTGGACAGGGTGGCAATGAGCAGTTCTTC	CASKRGGQGGNEQFF
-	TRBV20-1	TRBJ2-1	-	TGCAGCTTGTGGGGTAATGAGCAGTTCTTC	CSLWGNEQFF
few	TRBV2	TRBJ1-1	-	TGTGCCAGCAGTGAGGAGAAGAACACTGAAGCTTTCTTT	CASSEEKNTEAFF
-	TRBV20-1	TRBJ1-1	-	TGCAGTGCTAGAGGTCACATGGGGAACACTGAAGCTTTCTTT	CSARGHMGNTEAFF
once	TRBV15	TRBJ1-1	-	TGTGCCACCAGCAGTTCAAGGAACACTGAAGCTTTCTTT	CATSSSRNTEAFF
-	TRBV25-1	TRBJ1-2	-	TGTGCCAGCAGTCTGGAAGACGGAGTGGACTATGGCTACACCTTC	CASSLEDGVDYGYTF
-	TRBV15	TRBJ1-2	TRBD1	TGTGCCACCAACAGGGGAAGCTATGGCTACACCTTC	CATNRGSYGYTF
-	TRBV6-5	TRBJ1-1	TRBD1	TGTGCCAGCAGAACACGACAGGGATTTGGTGAAGCTTTCTTT	CASRTRQGFGEAFF
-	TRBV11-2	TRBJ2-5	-	TGTGCCAGCAGCGTAACCACCCTCTACAGTGAGCAGTACTTC	CASSVTTLYSEQYF
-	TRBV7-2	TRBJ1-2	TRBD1	TGTGCCAGCACCCGCTTAGGGACAGGGGATGGCTACACCTTC	CASTRLGTGDGYTF
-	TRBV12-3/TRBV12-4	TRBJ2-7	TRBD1	TGTGCCGCTCCCCCTGACAGGGGGAGCTCCTACGAGCAGTACTTC	CAAPPDRGSSYEQYF
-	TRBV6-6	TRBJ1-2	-	TGTGCCAGCAGTGACCTTCATCCAGGTGGCTACACCTTC	CASSDLHPGGYTF
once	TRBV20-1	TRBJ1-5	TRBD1	TGCAGTGCTAGAGCTGACAGGGGACGGTATGGGAATCAGCCCCAGCATTTT	CSARADRGRYGNQPQHF
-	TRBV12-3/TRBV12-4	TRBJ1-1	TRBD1	TGTGCCAGCAGCCCTAAGGGGGCGCGATCTGAAGCTTTCTTT	CASSPKGARSEAFF
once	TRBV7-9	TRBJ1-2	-	TGTGCCAGCAGCTTAATCCCCAGGGTCGACGGCTACACCTTC	CASSLIPRVDGYTF
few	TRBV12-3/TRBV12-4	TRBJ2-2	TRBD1	TGTGCCAGCATCAAGCAACAGGGGCCCGCGAACACCGGGGAGCTGTTTTTT	CASIKQQGPANTGELFF
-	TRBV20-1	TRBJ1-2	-	TGCAGTGCTAGCCCGGGGGCCGGGTCTGGAGGCTACACCTTC	CSASPGAGSGGYTF
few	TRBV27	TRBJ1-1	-	TGTGCCAGCAGTGTCCTAGGGGCGCGAGCTTTCTTT	CASSVLGARAFF
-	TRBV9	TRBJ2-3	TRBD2	TGTGCCAGCAGCGTAGCAACTAGCGGGGAGCTATCGGATACGCAGTATTTT	CASSVATSGELSDTQYF
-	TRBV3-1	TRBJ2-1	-	TGTGCCAGCAGCCACGATACCGCACAGGCGGGGAATGAGCAGTTCTTC	CASSHDTAQAGNEQFF
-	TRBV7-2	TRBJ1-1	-	TGTGCCAGCAGCTTATACGGAGCCGGGGATGAAGCTTTCTTT	CASSLYGAGDEAFF
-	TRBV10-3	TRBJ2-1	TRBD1	TGTGCCATCAGTGCTAACAGGGGGCGCCGAACCAATGAGCAGTTCTTC	CAISANRGRRTNEQFF
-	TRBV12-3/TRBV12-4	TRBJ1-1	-	TGTGCCAGCGCCCAGGGCCGTGGCACTGAAGCTTTCTTT	CASAQGRGTEAFF
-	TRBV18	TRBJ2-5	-	TGTGCCAGCTCACCAGGAAAGACCGGCGAGACCCAGTACTTC	CASSPGKTGETQYF
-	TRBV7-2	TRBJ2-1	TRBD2	TGTGCCAGCAGCGCAAGGACTAGGTCAAAGGAGCAGTTCTTC	CASSARTRSKEQFF
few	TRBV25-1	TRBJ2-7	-	TGTGCCAGCAGCCTAAAAGGGGCTAACTACGAGCAGTACTTC	CASSLKGANYEQYF
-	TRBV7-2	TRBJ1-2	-	TGTGCCAGCAGACCGAACACAGGAGACCGAGGCTACACCTTC	CASRPNTGDRGYTF
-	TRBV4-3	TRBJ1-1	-	TGCGCCAGCAGCCAGATTGGGAACACTGAAGCTTTCTTT	CASSQIGNTEAFF
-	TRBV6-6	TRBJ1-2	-	TGTGCCAGCAGCCCTACGACCAATACAGGGAACTATGGCTACACCTTC	CASSPTTNTGNYGYTF
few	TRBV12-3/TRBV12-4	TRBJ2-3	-	TGTGCCAGCAGTGTAGGAACCCAAGATACGCAGTATTTT	CASSVGTQDTQYF
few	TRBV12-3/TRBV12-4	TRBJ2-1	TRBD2	TGTGCCAGCAGTCCCAGTAGCGGGGGACGGTACAATGAGCAGTTCTTC	CASSPSSGGRYNEQFF
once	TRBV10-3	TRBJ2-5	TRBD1	TGTGCCGTCAGAGAGAAACCGGGACAGGAGATACAAGAGACCCAGTACTTC	CAVREKPGQEIQETQYF
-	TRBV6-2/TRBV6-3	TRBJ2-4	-	TGTGCCAGCAGTTACTATCAAGGAAACATTCAGTACTTC	CASSYYQGNIQYF
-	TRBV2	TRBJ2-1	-	TGTGCCAGCAGTGAACGGTCAGGGGACAATGAGCAGTTCTTC	CASSERSGDNEQFF
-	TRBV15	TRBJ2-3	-	TGTGTCACCAGCGCTGCCATGGGCACAGATACGCAGTATTTT	CVTSAAMGTDTQYF
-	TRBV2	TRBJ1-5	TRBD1	TGTGCCAGCAGAACCGGGACAGGGGGCAGGAATCAGCCCCAGCATTTT	CASRTGTGGRNQPQHF
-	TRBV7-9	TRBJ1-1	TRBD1	TGTGCCAGAAGCTCCCAGGGGGGGGACACTGAAGCTTTCTTT	CARSSQGGDTEAFF
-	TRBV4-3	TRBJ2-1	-	TGCGCCAGCAGCCAAGATAAAGGCAATGAGCAGTTCTTC	CASSQDKGNEQFF
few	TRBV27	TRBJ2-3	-	TGTGCCAGCAGTCACGAGGTGCGGGATACGCAGTATTTT	CASSHEVRDTQYF
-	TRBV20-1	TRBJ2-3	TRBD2	TGCAGTGCTTTAAGCGGGAGGGTAACAGATACGCAGTATTTT	CSALSGRVTDTQYF
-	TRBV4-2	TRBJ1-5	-	TGTGCCAGCAGCCAAGATTCGGGGTTTGAACCGTTGCCCCAGCATTTT	CASSQDSGFEPLPQHF
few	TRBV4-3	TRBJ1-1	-	TGCGCCAGCAGCCAAGACCCACCAGAAACGAACACTGAAGCTTTCTTT	CASSQDPPETNTEAFF
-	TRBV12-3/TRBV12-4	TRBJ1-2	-	TGTGCCAGCAGCCCCGGGGGGGCCCTCATCTATGGCTACACCTTC	CASSPGGALIYGYTF